These T cell receptor beta chains were read from a single sample in a study of blood T cell repertoires in COVID-19. TCRdb's table, derived via immunoSEQ multiplex PCR, lists solely in-frame clones and lacks some. The sample consists of about 240,000 clones, 75% to 85% of them appearing once. Sequencing was carried out using peripheral blood. The receptors shown here come from a woman older than 75 with COVID-19, enrolled during active disease. Both conserved end residues are part of each CDR3. A D gene is named only where the DNA matches it firmly. Size is stated for part of the rows, as once, few or many counts, or as a class when the clone is expanded.

V gene	J gene	clone size	D gene	CDR3 protein	CDR3 DNA
TRBV19	TRBJ1-5	-	TRBD1	CASRPDAGQGPNQPQHF	TGTGCCAGTAGACCCGATGCGGGACAGGGCCCCAATCAGCCCCAGCATTTT
TRBV10-1	TRBJ2-5	-	TRBD1	CASSPGTGGRETQYF	TGCGCCAGCAGTCCCGGGACAGGGGGCCGGGAGACCCAGTACTTC
TRBV2	TRBJ2-5	-	-	CASSPPTSVQYF	TGTGCCAGCAGTCCCCCGACTAGTGTTCAGTACTTC
TRBV7-9	TRBJ1-2	-	-	CASSFGLDSNYGYTF	TGTGCCAGCAGCTTCGGCCTCGACAGCAACTATGGCTACACCTTC
TRBV18	TRBJ2-5	once	TRBD2	CASSLRGLANQETQYF	TGTGCCAGCTCATTGCGGGGACTAGCGAACCAAGAGACCCAGTACTTC
TRBV7-8	TRBJ1-3	-	-	CASSPGANTGNTIYF	TGTGCCAGCAGCCCTGGGGCGAACACTGGAAACACCATATATTTT
TRBV30	TRBJ2-1	-	-	CAASRRGNEQFF	TGTGCCGCCTCTAGAAGGGGGAATGAGCAGTTCTTC
TRBV9	TRBJ1-2	-	TRBD1	CASSVGQGALANYGYTF	TGTGCCAGCAGCGTCGGACAGGGGGCTTTAGCTAACTATGGCTACACCTTC
TRBV5-8	TRBJ1-2	-	-	CASDRTVYYGYTF	TGTGCCAGCGACAGGACAGTTTACTATGGCTACACCTTC
TRBV18	TRBJ2-7	few	TRBD2	CASSPGPSGRGRGYEQYF	TGTGCCAGCTCACCGGGCCCTAGCGGGAGAGGGAGGGGCTACGAGCAGTACTTC
TRBV5-1	TRBJ1-1	-	-	CASSRPGGETEAFF	TGCGCCAGCAGTCGGCCGGGGGGAGAAACTGAAGCTTTCTTT
TRBV28	TRBJ2-7	-	TRBD1	CASRKQTGGGDEQYF	TGTGCCAGCAGGAAACAGACAGGGGGCGGAGACGAGCAGTACTTC
TRBV28	TRBJ1-1	few	-	CASSLARIYRAEAFF	TGTGCCAGCAGTCTAGCCCGTATCTACAGGGCTGAAGCTTTCTTT
TRBV18	TRBJ1-4	-	-	CASSLAGDEKLFF	TGTGCCAGCTCACTCGCGGGGGATGAAAAACTGTTTTTT
TRBV5-1	TRBJ1-2	-	-	CQSSPEGGYGYTF	TGCCAGTCCTCGCCGGAGGGAGGATATGGCTACACCTTC
TRBV14	TRBJ1-5	-	-	CASSQDSEGRFSNQPQHF	TGTGCCAGCAGCCAAGATTCTGAGGGGAGGTTTAGCAATCAGCCCCAGCATTTT
TRBV5-6	TRBJ1-4	-	TRBD1	CASSVGDRNEKLFF	TGTGCCAGCAGCGTGGGGGACAGGAATGAAAAACTGTTTTTT